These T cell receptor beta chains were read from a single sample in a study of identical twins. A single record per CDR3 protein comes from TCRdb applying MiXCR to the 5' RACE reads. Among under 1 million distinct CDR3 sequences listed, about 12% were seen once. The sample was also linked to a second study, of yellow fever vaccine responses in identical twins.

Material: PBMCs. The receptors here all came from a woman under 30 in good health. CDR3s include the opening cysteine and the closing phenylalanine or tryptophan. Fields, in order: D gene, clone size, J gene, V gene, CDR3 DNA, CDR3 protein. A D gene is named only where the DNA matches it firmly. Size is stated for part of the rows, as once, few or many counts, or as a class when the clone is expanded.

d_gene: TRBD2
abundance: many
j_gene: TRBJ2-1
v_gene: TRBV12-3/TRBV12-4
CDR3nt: TGTGCCAGCAGTTTTTGGGTCGGGAGGGCCCGCAATGAGCAGTTCTTC
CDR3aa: CASSFWVGRARNEQFF

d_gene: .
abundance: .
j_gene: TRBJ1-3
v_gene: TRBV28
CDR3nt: TGTGCCAGCAGTCAAAACCTCAGGGGCACCATATATTTT
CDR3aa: CASSQNLRGTIYF

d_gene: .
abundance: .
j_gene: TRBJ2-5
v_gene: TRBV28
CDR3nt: TGTGCCAGCAGTTTATGGACAGGCGATCAAGAGACCCAGTACTTC
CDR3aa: CASSLWTGDQETQYF

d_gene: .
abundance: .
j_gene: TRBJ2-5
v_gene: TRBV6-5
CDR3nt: TGTGCCAGCAGTTACTCGGGGCCTGGACTCAGCCCTTTGGAGACCCAGTACTTC
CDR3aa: CASSYSGPGLSPLETQYF

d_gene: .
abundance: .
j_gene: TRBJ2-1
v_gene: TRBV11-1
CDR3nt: TGTGCCAGCAGCTTTGGGGAGGAGCAGTTCTTC
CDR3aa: CASSFGEEQFF

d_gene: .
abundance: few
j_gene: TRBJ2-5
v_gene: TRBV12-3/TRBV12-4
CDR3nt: TGTGCCAGCAGTTTTTTGACTAATCTCGAGACCCAGTACTTC
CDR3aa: CASSFLTNLETQYF

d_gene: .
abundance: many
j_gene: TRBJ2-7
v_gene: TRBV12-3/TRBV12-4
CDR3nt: TGTGCCAGCAGTTTCCAGGGACCCTACGAGCAGTACTTC
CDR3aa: CASSFQGPYEQYF

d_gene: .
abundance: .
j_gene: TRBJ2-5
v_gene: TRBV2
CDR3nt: TGTGCCAGCAGTGCCCCAGGGGTAGCGAGAGAGACCCAGTACTTC
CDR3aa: CASSAPGVARETQYF

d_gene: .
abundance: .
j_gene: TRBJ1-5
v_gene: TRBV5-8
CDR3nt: TGTGCCAGCAGCTTGGCGCTCATCAATCAGCCCCAGCATTTT
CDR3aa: CASSLALINQPQHF

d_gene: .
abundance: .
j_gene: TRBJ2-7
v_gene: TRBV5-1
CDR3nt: TGCGCCAGCAGCTTGGGCAGACTCTCCTACGAGCAGTACTTC
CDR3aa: CASSLGRLSYEQYF

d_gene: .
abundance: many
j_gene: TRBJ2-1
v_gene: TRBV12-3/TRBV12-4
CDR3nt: TGTGCCAGCAGTTTGGCACTAGCTCCAAATGAGCAGTTCTTC
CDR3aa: CASSLALAPNEQFF

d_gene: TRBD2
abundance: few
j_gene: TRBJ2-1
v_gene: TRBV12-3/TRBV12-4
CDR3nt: TGTGCCAGCAGATTACTCGTAGCGGGAGGAAACAATGAGCAGTTCTTC
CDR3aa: CASRLLVAGGNNEQFF

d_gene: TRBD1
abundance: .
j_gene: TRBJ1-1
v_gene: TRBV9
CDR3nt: TGTGCCAGCAGCGTAGACCCCCGGACAGGTAACACTGAAGCTTTCTTT
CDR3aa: CASSVDPRTGNTEAFF

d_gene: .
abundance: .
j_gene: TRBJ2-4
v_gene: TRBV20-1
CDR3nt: TGCAGTGCTAGAGTGGGGACCTTCGCCAAAAACATTCAGTACTTC
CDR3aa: CSARVGTFAKNIQYF

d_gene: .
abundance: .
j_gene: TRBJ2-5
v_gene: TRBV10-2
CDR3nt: TGCGCCAGCAGTGATACGCGGGGTGGAGAGACCCAGTACTTC
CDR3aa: CASSDTRGGETQYF

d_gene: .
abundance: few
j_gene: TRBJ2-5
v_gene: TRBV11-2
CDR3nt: TGTGCCAGCAGCTTAGAGGACCACGGGGAGACCCAGTACTTC
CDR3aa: CASSLEDHGETQYF

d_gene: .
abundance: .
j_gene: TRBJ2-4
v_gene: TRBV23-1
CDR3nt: TGCGCCAGCAGTCAATCTCTGAACCGACTAGCCAAAAACATTCAGTACTTC
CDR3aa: CASSQSLNRLAKNIQYF

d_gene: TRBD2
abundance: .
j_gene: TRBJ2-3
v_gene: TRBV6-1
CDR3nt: TGTGCCAGCAGTACCGTCCTTGGGACTAGCGGGAGAGACACAGATACGCAGTATTTT
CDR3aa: CASSTVLGTSGRDTDTQYF

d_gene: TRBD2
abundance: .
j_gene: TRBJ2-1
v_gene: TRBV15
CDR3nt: TGTGCCACCAGCAGAGATACGGTGGCGGGGGGGCATGAGCAGTTCTTC
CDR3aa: CATSRDTVAGGHEQFF

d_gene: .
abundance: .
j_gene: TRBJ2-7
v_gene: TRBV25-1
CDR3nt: TGTGCCAGCAGTGAATATGGGGACCCCGTTTACGAGCAGTACTTC
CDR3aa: CASSEYGDPVYEQYF

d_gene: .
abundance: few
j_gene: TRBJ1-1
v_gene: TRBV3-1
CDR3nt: TGTGCCAGCAGCCGCTCATCGGGGATGGGTGAAGCTTTCTTT
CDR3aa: CASSRSSGMGEAFF

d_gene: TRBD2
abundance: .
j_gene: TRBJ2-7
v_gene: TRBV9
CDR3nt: TGTGCCAGCAGCGTGGCGGGAGAGTATGAGCAGTACTTC
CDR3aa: CASSVAGEYEQYF

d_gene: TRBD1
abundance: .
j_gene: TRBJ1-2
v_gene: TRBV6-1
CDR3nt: TGTGCCAGCAGCGCCTCCGGGACAGGGGGCTTTGGCTACACCTTC
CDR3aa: CASSASGTGGFGYTF

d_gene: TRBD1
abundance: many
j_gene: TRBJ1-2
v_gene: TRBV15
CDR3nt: TGTGCCACCAGCAGCGAGACAGGGAATGGCTACACCTTC
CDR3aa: CATSSETGNGYTF

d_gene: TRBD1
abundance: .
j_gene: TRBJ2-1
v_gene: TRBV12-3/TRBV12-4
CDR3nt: TGTGCCAGCAGTTTGTTTGGACAGGGGGTGTTCTACAATGAGCAGTTCTTC
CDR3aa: CASSLFGQGVFYNEQFF

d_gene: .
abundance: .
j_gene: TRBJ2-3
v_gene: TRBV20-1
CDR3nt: TGCAGTGCTTTGGAGGCTGCAGATACGCAGTATTTT
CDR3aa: CSALEAADTQYF

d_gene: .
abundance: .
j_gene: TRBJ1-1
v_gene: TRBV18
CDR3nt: TGTGCCAGCTCACCACCGTCCTACACCCACACTGAAGCTTTCTTT
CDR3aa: CASSPPSYTHTEAFF

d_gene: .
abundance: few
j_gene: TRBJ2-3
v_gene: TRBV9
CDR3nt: TGTGCCAGCAGCGGACGGAGAACAGGGGGGGGTACAGATACGCAGTATTTT
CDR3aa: CASSGRRTGGGTDTQYF

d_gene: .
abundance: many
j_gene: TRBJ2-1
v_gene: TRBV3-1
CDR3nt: TGTGCCAGCAGTCAGACCTACAATGAGCAGTTCTTC
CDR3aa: CASSQTYNEQFF

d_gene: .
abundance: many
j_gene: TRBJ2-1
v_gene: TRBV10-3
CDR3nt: TGTGCCATCAGTGATTCCCTGGGCAATGAGCAGTTCTTC
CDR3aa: CAISDSLGNEQFF

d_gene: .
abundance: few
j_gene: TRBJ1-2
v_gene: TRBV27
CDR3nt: TGTGCCAGCAAATTAGTGGGCTCTTCTGTGGACTATGGCTACACCTTC
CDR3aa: CASKLVGSSVDYGYTF

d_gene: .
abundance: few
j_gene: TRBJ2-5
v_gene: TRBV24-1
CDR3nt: TGTGCCACCAGTGAACCCCGCACAGGGAGCCAAGAGACCCAGTACTTC
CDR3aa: CATSEPRTGSQETQYF

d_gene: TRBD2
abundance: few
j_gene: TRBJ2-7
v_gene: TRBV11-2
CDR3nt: TGTGCCAGCAGCTTGCAAGCGGGATCCTACGAGCAGTACTTC
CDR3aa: CASSLQAGSYEQYF

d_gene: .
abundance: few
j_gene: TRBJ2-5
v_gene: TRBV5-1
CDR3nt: TGCGCCAGCAGCTACAAGAGCTGGCAGGAGACCCAGTACTTC
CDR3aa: CASSYKSWQETQYF

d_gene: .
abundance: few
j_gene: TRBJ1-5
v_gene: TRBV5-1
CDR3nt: TGCGCCAGCAGCCCGGACGAACATCAGCCCCAGCATTTT
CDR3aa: CASSPDEHQPQHF

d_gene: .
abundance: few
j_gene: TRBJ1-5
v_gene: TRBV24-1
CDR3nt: TGTGCCACCAGTGAGGATTATAGCAATCAGCCCCAGCATTTT
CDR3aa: CATSEDYSNQPQHF

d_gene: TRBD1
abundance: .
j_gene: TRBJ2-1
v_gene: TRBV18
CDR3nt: TGTGCCAGCTCAAAACGGGACAGGGGGTCCTACAATGAGCAGTTCTTC
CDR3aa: CASSKRDRGSYNEQFF

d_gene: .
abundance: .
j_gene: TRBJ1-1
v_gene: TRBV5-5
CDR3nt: TGTGCCAGCAGCGGCGGGACACTGAACACTGAAGCTTTCTTT
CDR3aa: CASSGGTLNTEAFF

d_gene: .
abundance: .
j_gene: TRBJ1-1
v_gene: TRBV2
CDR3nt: TGTGCCAGCATTAGCCAGATGAACACTGAAGCTTTCTTT
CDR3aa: CASISQMNTEAFF

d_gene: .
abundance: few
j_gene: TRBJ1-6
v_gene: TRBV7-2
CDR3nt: TGTGCCAGCAGCTTAGAGCGTGAATATAATTCACCCCTCCACTTT
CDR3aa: CASSLEREYNSPLHF

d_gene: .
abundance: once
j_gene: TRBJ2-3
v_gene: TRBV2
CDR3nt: TGTGCCAGCAGTCCCCGGGACACCCGCACAGATACGCAGTATTTT
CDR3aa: CASSPRDTRTDTQYF

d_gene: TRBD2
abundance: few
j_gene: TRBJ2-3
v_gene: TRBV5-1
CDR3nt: TGCGCCAGCAGCCCGCGGGATAGCGGGGGCTTCGGGGGCGATACGCAGTATTTT
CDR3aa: CASSPRDSGGFGGDTQYF